The sequence of this T cell receptor beta chain was determined in a study of blood T cells in healthy people across ages (dated by TCRdb to between 2015 and 2017). Concerning the study at large: In model experiments, template switching captured roughly one uniquely barcoded TCR beta cDNA molecule for every two T cells. Using deep sequencing normalized with unique cDNA molecular identifiers, the study measured how TCR beta repertoire diversity changes with age. Donors were grouped into four age groups: young (average roughly 15 years), middle-aged (about 40), aged (around 62) and long-lived (over 80). To avoid experimental bias, donors of different ages were distributed randomly across sequencing lanes. Two additional independent replicas of 1 million unique cDNA reads from the same blood draw were analyzed for two donors (one aged 18 to 30 and one aged 80 or older). What the authors observed across the whole study: Conclusive comparison of naive and antigen-experienced compartments was prevented by the profiling of bulk unsorted PBMCs. There was a strong correlation between observed TCR beta diversity and the percentage of naive T cells measured by flow cytometry. Because the CMV infection status of the donors was unknown, age-related changes in expanded clonotypes may potentially have been confounded. Observed TCR beta diversity per million T cells fell roughly linearly with age, and a significant reduction was already apparent by age roughly 40. Compared with the aged group, the long-lived group had more naive CD4+ T cells, fewer expanded clones and increased TCR diversity, a pattern suggesting age selection. Estimates of total diversity from one million sequenced T cells were regarded as lower bounds and underestimates.

A remark on this clonotype: This receptor's antigen is unknown. No quality values exist for individual bases; no much larger clone is one base distant.

CDR1 and CDR2 were assigned from the germline V gene as SGDLS and YYNGEE. Compared with germline, V lacks 4 bases and J lacks 5 bases; bases without a gene match: 14. The CDR3 starts with the cysteine, ends with the phenylalanine, and has 17 residues. Just the 51-base CDR3 DNA is kept, in frame starting at base 1. The library was obtained by 5' RACE. Sequencing instrument: Illumina HiSeq 2500. A second about 7 to 11 cycle PCR used a sample-barcoded 5' primer and a J-beta primer mix. A unique molecular identifier was introduced onto each TCR beta cDNA molecule by a template-switch 5' adaptor carrying 12 random nucleotides. Each sample yielded at least 3 million CDR3-containing paired-end reads. First-strand cDNA synthesis was performed from all RNA using the Mint cDNA synthesis kit, with priming by a TRBC-specific oligonucleotide. Following uracil-DNA glycosylase treatment, all cDNA underwent a first 18-cycle PCR with the universal primers M1SS and BC2_uni_R. Regarding the original processing steps: For normalization, 1 million high-quality reads were randomly selected from each sample, with every read carrying a distinct molecular identifier. Reads sharing molecular identifiers were discarded rather than binned into consensus sequences. MiTCR, set to a Q25 quality threshold and the strictest error-elimination algorithm, was used for CDR3 identification, clonotype clustering and error correction. A nonparametric unseen species model using Euler transformation provided a lower-bound estimate of total TCR beta diversity. TCRdb took the public reads, trimmed them with fastp at Q25, ran MiXCR for clone calling and kept in-frame beta chains. CDR3 protein sequences are deduplicated, and each keeps its most common genes and DNA. These V and J calls rely on TCRdb rather than the paper's analysis. This sample holds 890,000 or so distinct CDR3 sequences; approximately 67% were observed only once. The ten largest clonotypes hold about a quarter of the sample.

Donors were under 40 systemically healthy Caucasian individuals from Russia aged about 6 to 100 years. About 9.1 milliliters of peripheral blood were collected from each donor into EDTA-treated Vacutainer tubes. Ficoll-Paque density-gradient centrifugation was used to isolate PBMCs, with at least 6.5 million obtained per sample. Total RNA was extracted from PBMCs with Trizol reagent, with at least 6 micrograms obtained per sample. For every donor, flow cytometry on a PBMC aliquot measured the percentage of naive CD45RAhigh/CD27high T cells. The sequenced sample was blood. The origin of this receptor is a man between 25 and 39 years old in good health. The rearranged chain carries TRBV9 and TRBJ2-3, with TRBD1 matching 9 junction bases. The CDR3 region has the sequence CASSPRPGTGLLDTQYF. In nucleotide form, the sequence is TGTGCCAGCAGCCCGCGTCCCGGGACAGGGCTCTTAGATACGCAGTATTTT.